Reported below is one T cell receptor (beta chain). This clonotype showed up just a few times. Its cognate antigen has yet to be identified. There are no base qualities to consult, and no much larger clone falls within one base. The data derive from a study of blood T cells in healthy people across ages (dated by TCRdb to between 2014 and 2017). As for the study more broadly: In model experiments, template switching captured roughly one uniquely barcoded TCR beta cDNA molecule for every two T cells. Using deep sequencing normalized with unique cDNA molecular identifiers, the study measured how TCR beta repertoire diversity changes with age. The donors were divided into four age groups: young (average around 15 years), middle-aged (about 39), aged (approximately 64) and long-lived (around 87). The study analyzed two additional independent replicas of 1 million unique cDNA reads from the same blood draw for two donors, one aged 18 to 30 and one aged 80 or older. The paper's findings and limits, for the study overall: Observed TCR beta diversity per million T cells fell roughly linearly with age, and a significant reduction was already apparent by age approximately 41. Estimates of total diversity based on one million sequenced T cells were considered lower bounds and underestimates. Compared with the aged group, the long-lived group had more naive CD4+ T cells, fewer expanded clones and increased TCR diversity, suggesting age selection. Since profiling was done on bulk unsorted PBMCs, naive and antigen-experienced compartments could not be conclusively compared. Observed TCR beta diversity correlated strongly with the percentage of naive T cells measured by flow cytometry. Because donor CMV infection status was unknown, age-related changes in expanded clonotypes were potentially confounded.

The library was prepared using 5' RACE. This sample was sequenced with an Illumina HiSeq 2500. A second PCR of about 6 to 11 cycles was run with a J-beta primer mix and a sample-barcoded 5' primer. A template-switch 5' adaptor carrying 12 random nucleotides introduced a unique molecular identifier onto each TCR beta cDNA molecule. Each sample yielded at least 2.5 million CDR3-containing paired-end reads. All of the RNA was converted into first-strand cDNA using the Mint cDNA synthesis kit, with a TRBC-specific oligonucleotide serving as the primer. Following uracil-DNA glycosylase treatment, all cDNA underwent a first 18-cycle PCR with the universal primers M1SS and BC2_uni_R. In the paper's pipeline: For normalization, 1 million high-quality reads were randomly selected from each sample, with every read carrying a distinct molecular identifier. Reads sharing molecular identifiers were discarded rather than binned into consensus sequences. MiTCR, run with a Q25 quality threshold and the strictest error-elimination algorithm, handled CDR3 identification, clonotype clustering and error correction. A nonparametric unseen species model using Euler transformation provided a lower-bound estimate of total TCR beta diversity. TCRdb ran its own pipeline on the public reads, namely fastp trimming at Q25 and MiXCR clone calling, and kept in-frame beta chains. Duplicate CDR3 protein sequences are folded into a single record with the most common DNA and genes. The authors' filters were not applied to this entry. The sample has around 500,000 distinct CDR3 sequences on record, roughly a quarter of them singletons. The ten largest account for 3.6% of the sample.

The CDR3, from cysteine to phenylalanine, totals 14 residues. Just CDR3 DNA is preserved here, 42 bases in frame from base 1. Reading the germline V gene gives CDR1 SNHLY and CDR2 FYNNEI. At the junction V is shortened by 6 bases and J by 6 bases, with 14 bases in between. Systemically healthy Caucasian individuals from Russia, about 38 in total and aged about 6 to 100 years, were included as donors. Approximately 9 milliliters of peripheral blood were collected from each donor into EDTA-treated Vacutainer tubes. Ficoll-Paque density-gradient centrifugation was used to isolate PBMCs, with at least 7 million per sample. Trizol reagent was used to extract total RNA from the PBMCs, yielding at least 5.5 micrograms per sample. Naive CD45RAhigh/CD27high T cell percentages were measured by flow cytometry on a PBMC aliquot from every donor. In addition, the sample was reused for a study of T cells of mothers and their children. That second report states: The donors were nine systemically healthy Caucasian individuals, made up of three mothers and their six children. cDNA synthesis used all of the extracted RNA, with roughly 1.6 ug of RNA in each 15 ul reaction. In the second PCR, the M1S primer introduced both the sample barcodes and 2-4 random nucleotides. More than 8.5 million TCR beta CDR3 reads were obtained from each mother, and 2.5 million to 3.5 million reads were obtained from each child. Thymic selection shapes the output of TCR recombination in a similar way in related and unrelated pairs, and inherited differences have a minor effect. Normalized repertoire overlap in related mother-child pairs was always slightly higher than in unrelated mother-child pairs, but the difference was never significant. No persistent microchimeric T cell clones were found, with a detection sensitivity of around 100 clones per million clonotypes. Deep NGS was used in the study to compare the TCR beta repertoires of mothers and children and to look for features that separate related mother-child pairs from unrelated individuals. The mean age was 40 +/- 4 years for the mothers and around 11 +/- 4 years for the children. After adapter ligation with NEBNext reagents, the libraries were sequenced on Illumina HiSeq 2000 with 100+100 nt paired-end reads. Mother and child libraries were prepared a month apart and sequenced in separate runs to prevent cross-contamination. For each donor, somewhere between about 500,000 and 2,000,000 distinct TCR beta clonotypes were identified. Naive TCR beta clonotypes were estimated from low-frequency clonotypes matched to each donor's FACS-determined naive share, without sorting.

Source material: blood. The sequence links TRBV2 to TRBJ1-4; TRBD1 might be the D gene, on 6 matching bases. The receptor's source is a boy between 2 and 10 years old in good health. The DNA is TGTGCCAGCAGCTTTCGACAGGCCGATGAAAAACTGTTTTTT. Translated, it reads CASSFRQADEKLFF.